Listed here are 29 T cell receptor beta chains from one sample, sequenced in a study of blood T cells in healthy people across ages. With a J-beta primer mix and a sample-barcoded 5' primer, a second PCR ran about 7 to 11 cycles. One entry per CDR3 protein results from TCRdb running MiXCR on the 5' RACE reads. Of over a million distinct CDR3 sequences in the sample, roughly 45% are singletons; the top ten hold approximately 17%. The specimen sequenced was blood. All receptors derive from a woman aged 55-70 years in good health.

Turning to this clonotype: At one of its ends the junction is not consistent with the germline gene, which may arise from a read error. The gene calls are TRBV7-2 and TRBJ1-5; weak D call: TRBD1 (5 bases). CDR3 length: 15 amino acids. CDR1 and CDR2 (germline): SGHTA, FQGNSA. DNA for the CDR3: TGCGCCAGCAGCAACGGGGGTTATAGCAATCAGCCCCAGCATTTT. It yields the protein CASSNGGYSNQPQHF.

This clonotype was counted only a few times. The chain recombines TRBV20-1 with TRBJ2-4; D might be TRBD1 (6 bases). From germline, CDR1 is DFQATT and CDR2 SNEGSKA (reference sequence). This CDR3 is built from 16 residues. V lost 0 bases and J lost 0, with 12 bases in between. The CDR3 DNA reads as TGCAGTGCTAGAGATAGGGCAGGGGTAGCCAAAAACATTCAGTACTTC. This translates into CSARDRAGVAKNIQYF.

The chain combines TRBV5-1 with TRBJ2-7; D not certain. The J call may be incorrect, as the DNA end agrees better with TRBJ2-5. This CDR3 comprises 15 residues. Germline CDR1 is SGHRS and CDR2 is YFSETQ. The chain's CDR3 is CASSMPDGYRETQYF. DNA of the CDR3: TGCGCCAGCAGCATGCCAGACGGGTATCGGGAGACCCAGTACTTC.

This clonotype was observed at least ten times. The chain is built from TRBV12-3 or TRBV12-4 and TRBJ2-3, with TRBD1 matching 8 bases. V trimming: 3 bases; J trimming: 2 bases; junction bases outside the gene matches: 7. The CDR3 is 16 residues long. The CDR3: CASSFPRQGLTDTQYF. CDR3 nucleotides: TGTGCCAGCAGTTTCCCCAGACAGGGGCTCACAGATACGCAGTATTTT.

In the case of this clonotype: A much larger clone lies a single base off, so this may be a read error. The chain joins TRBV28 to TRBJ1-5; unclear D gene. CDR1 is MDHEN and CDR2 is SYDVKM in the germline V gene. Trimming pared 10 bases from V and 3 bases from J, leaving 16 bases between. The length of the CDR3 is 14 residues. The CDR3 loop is CANTKKGHNQPQHF. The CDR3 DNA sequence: TGTGCCAACACTAAAAAGGGCCACAATCAGCCCCAGCATTTT.

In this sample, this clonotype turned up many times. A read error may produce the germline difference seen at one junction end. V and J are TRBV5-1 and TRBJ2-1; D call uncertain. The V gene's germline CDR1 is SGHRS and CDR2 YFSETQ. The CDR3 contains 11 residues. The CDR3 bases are TGTGCCAGCAGCTTAGGTAATGAGCAGTTCTTC. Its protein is CASSLGNEQFF.

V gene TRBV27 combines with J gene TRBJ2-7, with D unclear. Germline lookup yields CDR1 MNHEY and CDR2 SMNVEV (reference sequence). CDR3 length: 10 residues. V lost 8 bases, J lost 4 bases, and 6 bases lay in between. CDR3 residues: CASGWYEQYF. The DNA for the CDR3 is TGTGCCAGCGGCTGGTACGAGCAGTACTTC.

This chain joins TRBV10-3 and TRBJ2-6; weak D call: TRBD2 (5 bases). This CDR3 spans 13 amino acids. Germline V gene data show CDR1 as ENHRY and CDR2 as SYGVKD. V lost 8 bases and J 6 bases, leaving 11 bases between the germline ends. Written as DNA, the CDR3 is TGTGCCATCTTTGCGGGTACGGCCAACGTCCTGACTTTC. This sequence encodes CAIFAGTANVLTF.

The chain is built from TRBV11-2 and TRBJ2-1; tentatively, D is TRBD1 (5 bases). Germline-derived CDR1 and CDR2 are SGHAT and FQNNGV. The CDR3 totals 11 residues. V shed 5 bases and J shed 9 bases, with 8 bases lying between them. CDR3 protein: CASSPRVEQFF. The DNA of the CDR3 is TGTGCCAGCAGCCCCAGGGTTGAGCAGTTCTTC. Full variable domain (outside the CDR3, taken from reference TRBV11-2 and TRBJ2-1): EAGVAQSPRYKIIEKRQSVAFWCNPISGHATLYWYQQILGQGPKLLIQFQNNGVVDDSQLPKDRFSAERLKGVDSTLKIQPAKLEDSAVYLCASSPRVEQFFGPGTRLTVL.

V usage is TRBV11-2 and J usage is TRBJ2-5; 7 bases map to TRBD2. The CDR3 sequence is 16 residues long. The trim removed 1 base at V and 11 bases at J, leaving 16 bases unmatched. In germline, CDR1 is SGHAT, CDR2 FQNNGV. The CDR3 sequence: CASSLAFKRGGNEQYF. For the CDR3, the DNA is TGTGCCAGCAGCTTAGCCTTCAAGAGGGGAGGGAATGAGCAGTACTTC.

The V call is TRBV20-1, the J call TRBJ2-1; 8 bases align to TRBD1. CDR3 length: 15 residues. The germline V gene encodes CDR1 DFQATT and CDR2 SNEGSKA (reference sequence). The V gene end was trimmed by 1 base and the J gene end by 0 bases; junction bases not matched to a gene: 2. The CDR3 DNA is TGCAGTGCTAGAGTGGACAGGGCCTCCTACAATGAGCAGTTCTTC. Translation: CSARVDRASYNEQFF.

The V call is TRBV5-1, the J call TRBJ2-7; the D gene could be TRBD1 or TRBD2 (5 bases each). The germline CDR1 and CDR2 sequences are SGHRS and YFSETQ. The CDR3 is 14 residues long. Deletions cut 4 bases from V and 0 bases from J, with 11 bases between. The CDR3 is CASSPEGFSYEQYF. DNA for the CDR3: TGCGCCAGCAGCCCCGAGGGGTTCTCCTACGAGCAGTACTTC.

CDR3 nucleotide sequence: TGTGCCAGCTCCGACGGGGGATTCACTGAAGCTTTCTTT. Its protein is CASSDGGFTEAFF. The V gene is TRBV18, the J gene TRBJ1-1, with a possible D match to TRBD1 (5 bases). V lost 6 bases to trimming and J lost 4 bases, with 12 bases between them. The CDR3 is made up of 13 amino acids. Germline CDR1 KGHSH, CDR2 LQKENI.

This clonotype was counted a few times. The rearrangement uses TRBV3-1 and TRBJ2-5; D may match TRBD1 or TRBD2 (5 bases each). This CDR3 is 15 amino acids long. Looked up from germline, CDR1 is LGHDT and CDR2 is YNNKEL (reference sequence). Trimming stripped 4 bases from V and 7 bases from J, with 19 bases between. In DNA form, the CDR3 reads TGTGCCAGCAGCCTAGGTGGGACCAACTTTGGGACCCAGTACTTC. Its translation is CASSLGGTNFGTQYF.

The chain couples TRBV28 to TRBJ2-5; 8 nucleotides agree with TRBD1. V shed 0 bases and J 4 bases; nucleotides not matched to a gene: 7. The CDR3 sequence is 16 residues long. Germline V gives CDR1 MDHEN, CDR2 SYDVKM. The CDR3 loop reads CASSLWGQVSGETQYF. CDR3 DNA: TGTGCCAGCAGTTTATGGGGACAGGTTTCGGGAGAGACCCAGTACTTC. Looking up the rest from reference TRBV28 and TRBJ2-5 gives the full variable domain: DVKVTQSSRYLVKRTGEKVFLECVQDMDHENMFWYRQDPGLGLRLIYFSYDVKMKEKGDIPEGYSVSREKKERFSLILESASTNQTSMYLCASSLWGQVSGETQYFGPGTRLLVL.

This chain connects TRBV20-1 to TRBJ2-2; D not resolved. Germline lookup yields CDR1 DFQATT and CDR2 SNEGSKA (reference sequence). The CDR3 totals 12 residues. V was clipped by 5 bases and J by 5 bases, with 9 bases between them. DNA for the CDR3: TGCAGTGCTCCGATAGCTACCGGGGAGCTGTTTTTT. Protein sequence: CSAPIATGELFF.

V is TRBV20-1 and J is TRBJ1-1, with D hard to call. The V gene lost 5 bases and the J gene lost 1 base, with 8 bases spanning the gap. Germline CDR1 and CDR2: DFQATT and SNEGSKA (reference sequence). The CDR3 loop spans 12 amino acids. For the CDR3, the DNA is TGCAGTGCTCAACGGGCGAACACTGAAGCTTTCTTT. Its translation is CSAQRANTEAFF.

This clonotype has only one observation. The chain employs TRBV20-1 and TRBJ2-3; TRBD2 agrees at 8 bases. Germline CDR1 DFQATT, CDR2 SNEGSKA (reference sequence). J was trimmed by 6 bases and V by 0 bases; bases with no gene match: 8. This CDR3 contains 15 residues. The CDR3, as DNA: TGCAGTGCTAGAGATCATGCGGGAGGCGTGGATACGCAGTATTTT. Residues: CSARDHAGGVDTQYF.

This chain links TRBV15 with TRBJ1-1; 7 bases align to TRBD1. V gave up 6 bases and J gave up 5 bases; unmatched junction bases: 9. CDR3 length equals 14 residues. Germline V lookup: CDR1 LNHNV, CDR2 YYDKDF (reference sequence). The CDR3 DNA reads TGTGCCACCAGTCTCCCAGGGGGGAGGACTGAAGCTTTCTTT. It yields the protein CATSLPGGRTEAFF.

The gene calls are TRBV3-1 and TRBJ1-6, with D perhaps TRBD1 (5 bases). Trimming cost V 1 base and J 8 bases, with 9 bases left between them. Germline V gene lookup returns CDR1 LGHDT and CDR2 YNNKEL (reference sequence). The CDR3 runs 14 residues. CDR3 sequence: CASSQARVDSPLHF. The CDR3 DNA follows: TGTGCCAGCAGCCAAGCCAGGGTAGATTCACCCCTCCACTTT.

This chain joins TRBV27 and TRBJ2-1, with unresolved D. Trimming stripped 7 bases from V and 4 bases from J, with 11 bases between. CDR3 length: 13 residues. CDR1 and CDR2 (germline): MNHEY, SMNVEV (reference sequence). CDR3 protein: CASTGLVYNEQFF. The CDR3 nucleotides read TGTGCCAGCACCGGGCTTGTGTACAATGAGCAGTTCTTC.

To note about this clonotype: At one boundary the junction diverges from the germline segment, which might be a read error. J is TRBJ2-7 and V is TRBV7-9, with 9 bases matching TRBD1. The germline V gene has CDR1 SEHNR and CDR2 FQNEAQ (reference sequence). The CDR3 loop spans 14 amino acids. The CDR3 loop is CVSSPTGGVYEQYF. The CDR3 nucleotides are TGTGTCAGCAGCCCAACAGGGGGCGTCTACGAGCAGTACTTC.

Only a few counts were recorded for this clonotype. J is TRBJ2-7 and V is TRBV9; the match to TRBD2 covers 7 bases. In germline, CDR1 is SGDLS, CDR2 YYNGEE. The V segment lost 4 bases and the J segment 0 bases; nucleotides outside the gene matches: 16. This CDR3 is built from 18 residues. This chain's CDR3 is CASSTASGTNAFSYEQYF. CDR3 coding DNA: TGTGCCAGCAGCACCGCCTCCGGGACTAACGCTTTCTCCTACGAGCAGTACTTC.

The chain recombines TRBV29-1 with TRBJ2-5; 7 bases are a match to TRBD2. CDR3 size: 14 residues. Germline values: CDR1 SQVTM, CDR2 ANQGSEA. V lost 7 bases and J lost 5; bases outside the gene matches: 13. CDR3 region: CSGSSGIGGETQYF. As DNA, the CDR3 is TGCAGCGGATCGAGCGGGATAGGAGGGGAGACCCAGTACTTC.

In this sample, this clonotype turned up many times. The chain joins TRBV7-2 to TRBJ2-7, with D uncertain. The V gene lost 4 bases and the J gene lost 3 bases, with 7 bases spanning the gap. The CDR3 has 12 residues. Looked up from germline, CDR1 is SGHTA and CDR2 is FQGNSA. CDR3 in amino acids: CASSSSNYEQYF. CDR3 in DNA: TGTGCCAGCAGCTCCAGTAACTACGAGCAGTACTTC.

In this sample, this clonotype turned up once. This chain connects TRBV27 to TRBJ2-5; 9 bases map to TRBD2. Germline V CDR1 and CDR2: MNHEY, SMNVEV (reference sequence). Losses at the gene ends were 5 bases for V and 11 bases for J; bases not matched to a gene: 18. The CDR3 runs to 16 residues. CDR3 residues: CASSTLAGFFYNEQYF. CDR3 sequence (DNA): TGTGCCAGCAGTACTCTAGCGGGATTTTTTTACAATGAGCAGTACTTC.

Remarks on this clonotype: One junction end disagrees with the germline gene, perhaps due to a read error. CDR3 loop: CASSFTSGQGNPYGQYF. The CDR3 DNA is TGTGCCAGCAGCTTTACCTCTGGACAGGGAAATCCATACGGGCAGTACTTC. This rearrangement joins TRBV11-2 to TRBJ2-7, with 8 bases aligning to TRBD1. The CDR3 loop spans 17 amino acids. Germline loops: CDR1 SGHAT, CDR2 FQNNGV. Supplemented by reference TRBV11-2 and TRBJ2-7, the full variable domain reads EAGVAQSPRYKIIEKRQSVAFWCNPISGHATLYWYQQILGQGPKLLIQFQNNGVVDDSQLPKDRFSAERLKGVDSTLKIQPAKLEDSAVYLCASSFTSGQGNPYGQYFGPGTRLTVT.

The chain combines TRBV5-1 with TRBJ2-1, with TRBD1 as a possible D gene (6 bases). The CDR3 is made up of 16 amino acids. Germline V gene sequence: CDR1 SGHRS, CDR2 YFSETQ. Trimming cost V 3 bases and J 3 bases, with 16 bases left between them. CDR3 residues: CASSSSGTQIYNEQFF. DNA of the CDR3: TGCGCCAGCAGCTCCTCCGGGACACAAATCTACAATGAGCAGTTCTTC.

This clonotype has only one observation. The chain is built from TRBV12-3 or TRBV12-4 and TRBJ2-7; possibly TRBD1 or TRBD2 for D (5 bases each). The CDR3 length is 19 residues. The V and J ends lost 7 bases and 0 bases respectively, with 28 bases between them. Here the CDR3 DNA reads TGTGCCAGCACCCGGACCTCGGGAACCCTGGGGGTGGGCTCCTACGAGCAGTACTTC. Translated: CASTRTSGTLGVGSYEQYF.